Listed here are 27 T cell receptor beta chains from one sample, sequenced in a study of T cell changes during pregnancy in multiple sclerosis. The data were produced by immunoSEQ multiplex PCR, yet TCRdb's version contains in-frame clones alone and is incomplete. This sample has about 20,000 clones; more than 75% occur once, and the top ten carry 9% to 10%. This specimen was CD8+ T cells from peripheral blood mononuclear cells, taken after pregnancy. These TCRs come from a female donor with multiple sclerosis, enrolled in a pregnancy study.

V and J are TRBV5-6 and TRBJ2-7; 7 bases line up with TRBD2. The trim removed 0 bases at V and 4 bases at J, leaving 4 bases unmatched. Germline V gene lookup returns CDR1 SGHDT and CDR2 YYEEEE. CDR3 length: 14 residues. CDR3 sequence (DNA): TGTGCCAGCAGCTTGGGGTTGCGGGAGTACGAGCAGTACTTC. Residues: CASSLGLREYEQYF. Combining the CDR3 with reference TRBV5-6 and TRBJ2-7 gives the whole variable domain DAGVTQSPTHLIKTRGQQVTLRCSPKSGHDTVSWYQQALGQGPQFIFQYYEEEERQRGNFPDRFSGHQFPNYSSELNVNALLLGDSALYLCASSLGLREYEQYFGPGTRLTVT.

CDR3 region: CASSLQIGTGTYEQYF. The CDR3, as DNA: TGTGCCAGCAGCTTACAAATCGGGACAGGTACCTACGAGCAGTACTTC. The chain employs TRBV7-9 and TRBJ2-7, with 8 nucleotides matching TRBD1. This CDR3 has 16 residues. Looked up from germline, CDR1 is SEHNR and CDR2 is FQNEAQ (reference sequence). The V gene end was trimmed by 2 bases and the J gene end by 2 bases; junction bases not matched to a gene: 8.

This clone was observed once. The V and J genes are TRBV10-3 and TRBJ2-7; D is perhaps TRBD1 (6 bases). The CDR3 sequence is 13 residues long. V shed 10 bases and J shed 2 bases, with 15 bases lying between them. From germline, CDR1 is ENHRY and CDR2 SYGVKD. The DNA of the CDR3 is TGTGCCACCACCCCAGAGGGGGCCTACGAGCAGTACTTC. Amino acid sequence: CATTPEGAYEQYF.

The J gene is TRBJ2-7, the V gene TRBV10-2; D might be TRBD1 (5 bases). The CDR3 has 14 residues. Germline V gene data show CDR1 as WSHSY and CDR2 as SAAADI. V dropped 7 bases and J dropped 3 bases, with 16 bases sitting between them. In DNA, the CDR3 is TGCGCCAGCACCCTCCCCCAGGGCGGCTACGAGCAGTACTTC. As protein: CASTLPQGGYEQYF.

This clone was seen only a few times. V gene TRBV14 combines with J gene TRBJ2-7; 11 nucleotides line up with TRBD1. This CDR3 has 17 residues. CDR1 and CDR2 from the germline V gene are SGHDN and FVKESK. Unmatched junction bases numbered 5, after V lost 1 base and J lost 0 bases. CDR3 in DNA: TGTGCCAGCAGCCAAGTGGCTGGGACAGGGGGCTCCTACGAGCAGTACTTC. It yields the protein CASSQVAGTGGSYEQYF.

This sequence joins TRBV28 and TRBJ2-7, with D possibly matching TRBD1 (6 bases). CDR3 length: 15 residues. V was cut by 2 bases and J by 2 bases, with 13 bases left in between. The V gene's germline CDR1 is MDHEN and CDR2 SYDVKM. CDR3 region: CASSLGTRLPYEQYF. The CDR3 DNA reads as TGTGCCAGCAGTTTAGGGACAAGGCTGCCCTACGAGCAGTACTTC.

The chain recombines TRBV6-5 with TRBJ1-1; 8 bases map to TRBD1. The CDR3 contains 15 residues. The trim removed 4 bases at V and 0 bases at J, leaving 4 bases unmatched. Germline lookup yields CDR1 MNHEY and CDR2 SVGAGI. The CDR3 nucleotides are TGTGCCAGCAGTTTCTCGGGACAGGTGAACACTGAAGCTTTCTTT. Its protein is CASSFSGQVNTEAFF.

CDR3: CASSDSLERLPAFF. The CDR3 region has the DNA TGTGCCAGCAGTGACTCCCTGGAGCGCCTGCCCGCTTTCTTT. V is TRBV6-4 and J is TRBJ1-1; D is undetermined. The ends were cut back, 0 bases at V and 11 bases at J, with 16 bases in the middle. The CDR3 has 14 amino acids. Germline V gives CDR1 MRHNA, CDR2 SNTAGT.

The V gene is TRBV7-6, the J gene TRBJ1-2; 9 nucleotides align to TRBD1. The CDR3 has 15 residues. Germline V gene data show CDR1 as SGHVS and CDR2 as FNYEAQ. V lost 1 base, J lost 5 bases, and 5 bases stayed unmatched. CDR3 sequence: CASSLERTGVYGYTF. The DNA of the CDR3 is TGTGCCAGCAGCTTAGAAAGGACAGGGGTATATGGCTACACCTTC. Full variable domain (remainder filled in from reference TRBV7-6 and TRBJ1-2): GAGVSQSPRYKVTKRGQDVALRCDPISGHVSLYWYRQALGQGPEFLTYFNYEAQQDKSGLPNDRFSAERPEGSISTLTIQRTEQRDSAMYRCASSLERTGVYGYTFGSGTRLTVV.

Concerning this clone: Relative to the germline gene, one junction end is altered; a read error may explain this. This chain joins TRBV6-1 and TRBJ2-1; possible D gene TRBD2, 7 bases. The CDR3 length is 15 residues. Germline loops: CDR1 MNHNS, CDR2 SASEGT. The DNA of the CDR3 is TGTGCCAGCAGCGAAGGGGGGGGCTCCTACAATGAGCAGTTCTTC. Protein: CASSEGGGSYNEQFF.

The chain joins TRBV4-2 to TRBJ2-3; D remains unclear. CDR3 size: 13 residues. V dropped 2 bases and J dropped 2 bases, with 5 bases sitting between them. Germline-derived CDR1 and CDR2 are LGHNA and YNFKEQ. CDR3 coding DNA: TGTGCCAGCAGCCAATATTACACAGATACGCAGTATTTT. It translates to CASSQYYTDTQYF.

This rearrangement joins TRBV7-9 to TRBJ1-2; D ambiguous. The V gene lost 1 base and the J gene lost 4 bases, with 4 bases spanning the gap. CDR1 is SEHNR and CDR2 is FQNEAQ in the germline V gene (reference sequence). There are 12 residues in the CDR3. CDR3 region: CASSLDTYGYTF. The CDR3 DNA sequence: TGTGCCAGCAGCTTAGACACCTATGGCTACACCTTC.

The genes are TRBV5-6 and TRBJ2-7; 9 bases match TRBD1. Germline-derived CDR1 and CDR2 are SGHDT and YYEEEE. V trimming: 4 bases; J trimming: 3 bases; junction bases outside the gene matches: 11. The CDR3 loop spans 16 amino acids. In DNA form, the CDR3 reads TGTGCCAGCAGCCCCAGGGGACAGGGACCTTACTACGAGCAGTACTTC. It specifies CASSPRGQGPYYEQYF.

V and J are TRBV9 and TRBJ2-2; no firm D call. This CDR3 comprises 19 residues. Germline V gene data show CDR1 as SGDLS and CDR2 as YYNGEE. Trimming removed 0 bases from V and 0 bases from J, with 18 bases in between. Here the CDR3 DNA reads TGTGCCAGCAGCGTAGAGAAAGAACTCCCGAGATCGAACACCGGGGAGCTGTTTTTT. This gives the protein CASSVEKELPRSNTGELFF.

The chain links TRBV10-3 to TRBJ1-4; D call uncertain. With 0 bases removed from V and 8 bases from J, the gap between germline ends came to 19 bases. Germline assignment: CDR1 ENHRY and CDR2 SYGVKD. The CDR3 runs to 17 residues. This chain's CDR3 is CAISESGKGRREEKLFF. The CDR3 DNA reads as TGTGCCATCAGTGAGTCCGGGAAAGGACGGCGAGAAGAAAAACTGTTTTTT.

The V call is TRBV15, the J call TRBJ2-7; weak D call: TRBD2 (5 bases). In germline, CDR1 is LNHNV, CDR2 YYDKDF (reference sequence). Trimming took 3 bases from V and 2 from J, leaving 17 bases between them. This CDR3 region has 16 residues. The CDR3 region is CATSSTLGLYPYEQYF. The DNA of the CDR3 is TGTGCCACCAGCAGCACATTAGGACTGTACCCCTACGAGCAGTACTTC.

This CDR3 is CASSLMGGSGYTF. Here the CDR3 DNA reads TGTGCCAGCAGCCTCATGGGGGGGAGTGGCTACACCTTC. The chain has TRBV6-5 and TRBJ1-2; a possible D gene is TRBD1 (5 bases). Germline CDR1 and CDR2: MNHEY and SVGAGI. The CDR3 is 13 amino acids. The V and J ends lost 6 bases and 7 bases respectively, with 15 bases between them.

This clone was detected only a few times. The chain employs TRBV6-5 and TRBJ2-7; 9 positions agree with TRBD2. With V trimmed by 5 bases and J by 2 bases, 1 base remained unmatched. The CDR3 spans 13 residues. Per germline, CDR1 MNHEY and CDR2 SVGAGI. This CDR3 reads CASSLAGTYEQYF. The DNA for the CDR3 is TGTGCCAGCAGTCTAGCGGGAACCTACGAGCAGTACTTC.

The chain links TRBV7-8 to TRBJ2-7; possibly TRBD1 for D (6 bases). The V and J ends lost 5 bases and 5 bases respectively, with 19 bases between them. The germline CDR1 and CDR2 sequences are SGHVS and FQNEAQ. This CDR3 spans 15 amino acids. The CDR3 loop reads CASSNRDTLRDEQYF. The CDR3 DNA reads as TGTGCCAGCAGCAACCGGGACACCCTAAGGGACGAGCAGTACTTC.

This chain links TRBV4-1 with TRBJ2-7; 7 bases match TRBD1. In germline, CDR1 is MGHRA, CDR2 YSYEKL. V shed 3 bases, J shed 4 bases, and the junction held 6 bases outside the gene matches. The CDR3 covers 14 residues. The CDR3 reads CASSQSRDSYEQYF. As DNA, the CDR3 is TGCGCCAGCAGCCAGTCCCGGGACAGTTACGAGCAGTACTTC.

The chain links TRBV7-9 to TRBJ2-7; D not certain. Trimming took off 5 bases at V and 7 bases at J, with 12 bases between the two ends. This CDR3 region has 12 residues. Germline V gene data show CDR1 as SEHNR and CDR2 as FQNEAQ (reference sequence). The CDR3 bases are TGTGCCAGCAGCCCAAGTCTGCGGGAGCAGTACTTC. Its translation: CASSPSLREQYF.

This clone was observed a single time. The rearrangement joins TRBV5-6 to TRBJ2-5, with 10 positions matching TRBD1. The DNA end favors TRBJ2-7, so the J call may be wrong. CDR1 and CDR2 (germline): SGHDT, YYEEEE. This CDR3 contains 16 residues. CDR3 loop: CASSLAEDRGSYEQYF. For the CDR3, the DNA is TGTGCCAGCAGCTTGGCCGAGGACAGGGGGTCCTACGAGCAGTACTTC.

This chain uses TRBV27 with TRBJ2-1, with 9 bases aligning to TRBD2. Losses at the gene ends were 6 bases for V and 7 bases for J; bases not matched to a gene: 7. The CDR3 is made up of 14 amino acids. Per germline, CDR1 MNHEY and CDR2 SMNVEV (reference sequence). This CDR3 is CASSTGTSRNEQFF. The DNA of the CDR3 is TGTGCCAGCAGCACCGGGACTAGCAGGAATGAGCAGTTCTTC.

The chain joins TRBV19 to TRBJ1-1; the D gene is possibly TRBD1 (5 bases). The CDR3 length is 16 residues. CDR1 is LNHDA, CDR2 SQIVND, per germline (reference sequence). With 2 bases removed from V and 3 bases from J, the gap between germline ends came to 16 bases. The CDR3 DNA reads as TGTGCCAGTAGTATACAACATCAGGGTGGTGACACTGAAGCTTTCTTT. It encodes CASSIQHQGGDTEAFF.

The CDR3 region has the DNA TGCGCCAGCAGCAATGGCCAGGGGGCGGTCTATGGCTACACCTTC. Its translation: CASSNGQGAVYGYTF. The V and J genes are TRBV5-1 and TRBJ1-2; 8 bases are shared with TRBD1. Germline values: CDR1 SGHRS, CDR2 YFSETQ. The V and J ends lost 4 bases and 4 bases, in that order; junction bases with no gene match: 9. The CDR3 totals 15 residues. Variable domain in full (rest from reference TRBV5-1 and TRBJ1-2): KAGVTQTPRYLIKTRGQQVTLSCSPISGHRSVSWYQQTPGQGLQFLFEYFSETQRNKGNFPGRFSGRQFSNSRSEMNVSTLELGDSALYLCASSNGQGAVYGYTFGSGTRLTVV.

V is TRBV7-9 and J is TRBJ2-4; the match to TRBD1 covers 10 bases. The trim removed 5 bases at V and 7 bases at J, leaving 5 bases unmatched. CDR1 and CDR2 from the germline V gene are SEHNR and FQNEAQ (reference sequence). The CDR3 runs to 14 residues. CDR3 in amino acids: CASSPSGQGNIQYF. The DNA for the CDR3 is TGTGCCAGCAGCCCTTCGGGACAGGGGAACATTCAGTACTTC.

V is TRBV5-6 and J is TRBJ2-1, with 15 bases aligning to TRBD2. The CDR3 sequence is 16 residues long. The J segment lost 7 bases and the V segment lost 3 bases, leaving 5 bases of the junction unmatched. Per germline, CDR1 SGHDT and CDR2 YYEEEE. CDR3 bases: TGTGCCAGCAGCTACGGCGGACTAGCGGGGGGGAATGAGCAGTTCTTC. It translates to CASSYGGLAGGNEQFF.